What follows are 20 T cell receptor beta chains derived from one specimen sequenced in a study of CD8+ T cells in alopecia areata. Stated treatment: oral pan-JAK inhibitor, 5-10 mg twice daily. RNA extraction was followed by reverse transcription into cDNA, which acted as the sequencing template. The protocol was immunoSEQ multiplex PCR, while the TCRdb copy is restricted to in-frame clones and leaves out a portion. This table has approximately 110,000 clones, roughly three fifths appearing once. The sequences come from CD4+ T cells sorted from blood, collected at week 24, from a patient treated with tofacitinib. The receptors originated from a human donor with alopecia areata.

There are a few counts of this clone. This chain links TRBV7-2 with TRBJ1-6; no clear D. The CDR3 contains 12 residues. The germline V and J ends were trimmed by 3 bases and 7 bases, with 4 bases remaining between them. The germline V gene encodes CDR1 SGHTA and CDR2 FQGNSA. For the CDR3, the DNA is TGTGCCAGCAGCTTCCAGAATTCACCCCTCCACTTT. Translation gives CASSFQNSPLHF.

The table lists this clone with a count of one. This chain connects TRBV30 to TRBJ2-5; D gene uncertain. Trimming left V 2 bases short and J 5 bases short, with 9 bases between. The CDR3 sequence is 12 residues long. Germline CDR1 GTSNPN, CDR2 SVGIG (reference sequence). The CDR3 is CAWSSSGETQYF. The CDR3 DNA sequence: TGTGCCTGGAGTTCTAGTGGGGAGACCCAGTACTTC.

The gene calls are TRBV19 and TRBJ1-1; D is unclear. The V gene's germline CDR1 is LNHDA and CDR2 SQIVND (reference sequence). Trimming pared 3 bases from V and 4 bases from J, leaving 15 bases between. The CDR3 is made up of 15 amino acids. The CDR3 spells CASSIPSHGSTEAFF. The CDR3 bases are TGTGCCAGTAGTATCCCCAGTCATGGGAGCACTGAAGCTTTCTTT.

This chain joins TRBV29-1 and TRBJ2-5, with D unclear. This CDR3 contains 11 residues. Germline V lookup: CDR1 SQVTM, CDR2 ANQGSEA. Trimming left V 3 bases short and J 4 bases short, with 6 bases between. The CDR3 sequence is CSVEISETQYF. The CDR3 DNA reads TGCAGCGTTGAGATATCAGAGACCCAGTACTTC.

The chain is built from TRBV30 and TRBJ1-6; perhaps TRBD1 as D (6 bases). The CDR3 spans 13 residues. Looked up from germline, CDR1 is GTSNPN and CDR2 is SVGIG (reference sequence). The V gene lost 8 bases and the J gene lost 5 bases, with 13 bases spanning the gap. The CDR3 sequence is CAVGQLNNSPLHF. CDR3 bases: TGTGCCGTTGGACAGCTCAATAATTCACCCCTCCACTTT. The full variable domain, in which reference TRBV30 and TRBJ1-6 provide the parts outside the CDR3, is SQTIHQWPATLVQPVGSPLSLECTVEGTSNPNLYWYRQAAGRGLQLLFYSVGIGQISSEVPQNLSASRPQDRQFILSSKKLLLSDSGFYLCAVGQLNNSPLHFGNGTRLTVT.

CDR3 bases: TGTGCCAGCAGTTACTCGGGGGCGGCCTACAATGAGCAGTTCTTC. Protein product: CASSYSGAAYNEQFF. The V and J genes are TRBV6-5 and TRBJ2-1; tentatively, D is TRBD1 (6 bases). The CDR3 consists of 15 residues. The ends were cut back, 0 bases at V and 2 bases at J, with 8 bases in the middle. In germline, CDR1 is MNHEY, CDR2 SVGAGI.

The V gene is TRBV10-3, the J gene TRBJ2-5; possibly TRBD1 for D (5 bases). V gave up 6 bases and J gave up 1 base, with 15 bases separating them. The CDR3 is 15 residues long. Germline V gene lookup returns CDR1 ENHRY and CDR2 SYGVKD. This CDR3 is CAIRDIGALQETQYF. For the CDR3, the DNA is TGTGCCATCAGGGATATAGGGGCGCTCCAAGAGACCCAGTACTTC.

This chain joins TRBV6-5 and TRBJ1-1; tentatively, D is TRBD1 (6 bases). Looked up from germline, CDR1 is MNHEY and CDR2 is SVGAGI. The CDR3 covers 15 residues. Trimming removed 6 bases from V and 0 bases from J, with 14 bases in between. The CDR3 DNA follows: TGTGCCAGCAGCGGACTGGACAGACTGAACACTGAAGCTTTCTTT. Its translation: CASSGLDRLNTEAFF.

The gene calls are TRBV25-1 and TRBJ2-2; D gene uncertain. CDR3 length: 13 amino acids. Trimming left V 3 bases short and J 6 bases short, with 8 bases between. Germline V gives CDR1 MGHDK, CDR2 SYGVNS. The CDR3, as DNA: TGTGCCAGCAGTGATCGTCAACCCGGGGAGCTGTTTTTT. Translating it yields CASSDRQPGELFF. Full variable domain (rest looked up from reference TRBV25-1 and TRBJ2-2): EADIYQTPRYLVIGTGKKITLECSQTMGHDKMYWYQQDPGMELHLIHYSYGVNSTEKGDLSSESTVSRIRTEHFPLTLESARPSHTSQYLCASSDRQPGELFFGEGSRLTVL.

As regards this clone: At one end, the junction sequence differs from germline, possibly due to a read error. This rearrangement joins TRBV7-7 to TRBJ2-5; TRBD2 agrees at 10 bases. CDR3 length equals 13 residues. Germline CDR1 and CDR2: SSHAT and FNYEAQ (reference sequence). In DNA, the CDR3 is TGTGCTAGCAGTCTAGCGGGGGTCGAGACCCAGTACTTC. Its translation: CASSLAGVETQYF.

The chain combines TRBV30 with TRBJ2-1; the match to TRBD2 covers 13 bases. Trimming cost V 5 bases and J 10 bases; bases outside gene matches: 11. Germline values: CDR1 GTSNPN, CDR2 SVGIG (reference sequence). The CDR3 consists of 15 residues. CDR3 amino acids: CAWGTGTSGAREQFF. The CDR3 DNA follows: TGTGCCTGGGGTACCGGGACTAGCGGGGCCCGGGAGCAGTTCTTC. Combining the CDR3 with reference TRBV30 and TRBJ2-1 gives the whole variable domain SQTIHQWPATLVQPVGSPLSLECTVEGTSNPNLYWYRQAAGRGLQLLFYSVGIGQISSEVPQNLSASRPQDRQFILSSKKLLLSDSGFYLCAWGTGTSGAREQFFGPGTRLTVL.

The DNA of the CDR3 is TGTGCCTGGATAAGCCGGGACAGGAACTATGGCTACACCTTC. Protein sequence: CAWISRDRNYGYTF. The chain links TRBV30 to TRBJ1-2, with 8 bases lining up with TRBD1. This CDR3 has 14 amino acids. V dropped 4 bases and J dropped 2; count of bases not matched to a gene: 6. CDR1 is GTSNPN, CDR2 SVGIG, per germline (reference sequence).

CDR3: CASSLMGQETQYF. The DNA for the CDR3 is TGTGCCAGCAGCTTAATGGGACAAGAGACCCAGTACTTC. J is TRBJ2-5 and V is TRBV13; D uncertain. The V and J ends lost 2 bases and 2 bases respectively, with 6 bases between them. Germline lookup yields CDR1 PRHDT and CDR2 FYEKMQ (reference sequence). This CDR3 is 13 amino acids long.

The V and J genes are TRBV5-1 and TRBJ2-7; D could derive from TRBD1 or TRBD2 (5 bases each). This CDR3 region has 13 residues. The germline CDR1 and CDR2 sequences are SGHRS and YFSETQ. V lost 7 bases to trimming and J lost 2 bases, with 13 bases between them. As DNA, the CDR3 is TGCGCCAGCGGGGGAACAGACGCCTACGAGCAGTACTTC. The encoded protein is CASGGTDAYEQYF.

This chain connects TRBV14 to TRBJ1-2, with TRBD1 as a possible D gene (5 bases). The germline CDR1 and CDR2 sequences are SGHDN and FVKESK. The CDR3 contains 15 residues. V was pared by 4 bases and J by 6 bases, with 18 bases between. This CDR3 is CASSPKAGFSNGYTF. DNA for the CDR3: TGTGCCAGCAGCCCGAAAGCAGGGTTTTCAAATGGCTACACCTTC. Full variable domain (outside the CDR3, taken from reference TRBV14 and TRBJ1-2): EAGVTQFPSHSVIEKGQTVTLRCDPISGHDNLYWYRRVMGKEIKFLLHFVKESKQDESGMPNNRFLAERTGGTYSTLKVQPAELEDSGVYFCASSPKAGFSNGYTFGSGTRLTVV.

Only a few counts were recorded for this clone. The chain joins TRBV10-3 to TRBJ2-2; 12 bases match TRBD2. Germline lookup yields CDR1 ENHRY and CDR2 SYGVKD. CDR3 size: 15 residues. The CDR3 here is CATGTSGRNTGELFF. In nucleotides, the CDR3 is TGTGCTACTGGGACTAGCGGGCGGAACACCGGGGAGCTGTTTTTT.

J is TRBJ2-3 and V is TRBV15; D may be TRBD1 or TRBD2 (5 bases each). CDR1 is LNHNV, CDR2 YYDKDF, per germline (reference sequence). Deletions cut 5 bases from V and 1 base from J, with 13 bases between. The CDR3 has 15 amino acids. The CDR3 region is CATSPLGARTDTQYF. Written as DNA, the CDR3 is TGTGCCACCAGCCCTCTCGGGGCCCGCACAGATACGCAGTATTTT.

J is TRBJ1-4 and V is TRBV5-1; no definite D call. Trimming removed 0 bases from V and 0 bases from J, with 6 bases in between. In germline, CDR1 is SGHRS, CDR2 YFSETQ. This CDR3 has 15 residues. CDR3 protein: CASSLDVATNEKLFF. The CDR3 nucleotides are TGCGCCAGCAGCTTGGATGTTGCAACTAATGAAAAACTGTTTTTT.

This chain connects TRBV5-1 to TRBJ1-2; D remains unclear. V lost 4 bases, J lost 2 bases, and 12 bases lay in between. The CDR3 is 14 amino acids. CDR1 is SGHRS and CDR2 is YFSETQ in the germline V gene. The CDR3 nucleotides read TGCGCCAGCAGCAGATCGGCAGGCAACTATGGCTACACCTTC. Amino acids: CASSRSAGNYGYTF.

V is TRBV7-2 and J is TRBJ2-2; D unclear. Looked up from germline, CDR1 is SGHTA and CDR2 is FQGNSA. CDR3 length: 16 residues. Trimming took off 5 bases at V and 2 bases at J, with 15 bases between the two ends. The CDR3: CASSPMAAGNTGELFF. For the CDR3, the DNA is TGTGCCAGCAGCCCAATGGCCGCCGGCAACACCGGGGAGCTGTTTTTT.